This entry lists 9 T cell receptor beta chains sequenced from one sample in a study of cytomegalovirus exposure and HLA in healthy donors. PCR employed 60 Vbeta and 13 Jbeta primers. Repertoires were generated with immunoSEQ multiplex PCR, while TCRdb's copy carries only in-frame clones and drops some. The sample has 210,000 or so clones, around 85% seen once; the top ten hold 1% to 1.5%. The sequencing input was PBMCs. Receptors were obtained from a human donor in good health.

The V and J genes are TRBV7-9 and TRBJ1-2; TRBD1 matches 10 bases. Germline V gene data show CDR1 as SEHNR and CDR2 as FQNEAQ (reference sequence). With V trimmed by 5 bases and J by 5 bases, 11 bases remained unmatched. This CDR3 has 16 amino acids. The CDR3 region is CASSQPPGQGDYGYTF. Here the CDR3 DNA reads TGTGCCAGCAGCCAGCCTCCCGGACAGGGGGATTATGGCTACACCTTC.

This chain connects TRBV4-1 to TRBJ2-3; TRBD1 matches 10 bases. Per germline, CDR1 MGHRA and CDR2 YSYEKL. The CDR3 runs 13 residues. The V and J ends lost 4 bases and 7 bases, in that order; junction bases with no gene match: 2. The CDR3 nucleotides are TGCGCCAGCAGCCCGACAGGGGGCTATACGCAGTATTTT. Translating gives CASSPTGGYTQYF.

The V gene is TRBV4-2, the J gene TRBJ2-5; 11 bases line up with TRBD2. Losses at the gene ends were 7 bases for V and 5 bases for J; bases not matched to a gene: 9. The V gene's germline CDR1 is LGHNA and CDR2 YNFKEQ. This CDR3 region has 15 residues. The CDR3 nucleotides are TGTGCCAGCACCTTACTAGCGGGAGCTGGGGAGACCCAGTACTTC. As protein: CASTLLAGAGETQYF.

V usage is TRBV30 and J usage is TRBJ2-1; 11 positions agree with TRBD1. The trim removed 1 base at V and 3 bases at J, leaving 2 bases unmatched. The CDR3 is 15 amino acids. Germline assignment: CDR1 GTSNPN and CDR2 SVGIG (reference sequence). The CDR3: CAWSEGTGGYNEQFF. CDR3 DNA: TGTGCCTGGAGTGAAGGGACAGGGGGCTACAATGAGCAGTTCTTC. Complete variable domain (other parts from reference TRBV30 and TRBJ2-1): SQTIHQWPATLVQPVGSPLSLECTVEGTSNPNLYWYRQAAGRGLQLLFYSVGIGQISSEVPQNLSASRPQDRQFILSSKKLLLSDSGFYLCAWSEGTGGYNEQFFGPGTRLTVL.

J is TRBJ1-5 and V is TRBV6-6; 8 bases fit TRBD1. The CDR3 has 15 amino acids. The V gene end was trimmed by 6 bases and the J gene end by 5 bases; junction bases not matched to a gene: 9. Germline V gene sequence: CDR1 MNHNY, CDR2 SVGAGI (reference sequence). The CDR3 DNA is TGTGCCAGCAGACCCGACAGGGGATCCCATCAGCCCCAGCATTTT. Amino acid sequence: CASRPDRGSHQPQHF.

V and J are TRBV6-5 and TRBJ1-2; D gene uncertain. The V gene lost 4 bases and the J gene lost 2 bases, with 17 bases spanning the gap. Germline V CDR1 and CDR2: MNHEY, SVGAGI. The CDR3 loop spans 16 amino acids. The CDR3 DNA is TGTGCCAGCAGTTTTACAAATGGACTAATGAACTATGGCTACACCTTC. This gives the protein CASSFTNGLMNYGYTF.

DNA for the CDR3: TGTGCCAGCAGCTTGGACAGGGGGCGACATAAGGCCTACGAGCAGTACTTC. This sequence encodes CASSLDRGRHKAYEQYF. V usage is TRBV7-9 and J usage is TRBJ2-7, with 11 bases fitting TRBD1. Losses at the gene ends were 3 bases for V and 2 bases for J; bases not matched to a gene: 9. The CDR3 totals 17 residues. The V gene's germline CDR1 is SEHNR and CDR2 FQNEAQ (reference sequence).

This clone showed up just once. Additional DNA sequences in this sample encode the identical CDR3. The chain is built from TRBV5-6 and TRBJ2-7; D ambiguous. V lost 4 bases and J 1 base, leaving 9 bases between the germline ends. The CDR3 contains 13 residues. Germline V lookup: CDR1 SGHDT, CDR2 YYEEEE. CDR3 in amino acids: CASSRGRSYEQYF. The CDR3, as DNA: TGTGCCAGCAGCCGAGGAAGATCCTACGAGCAGTACTTC.

The genes are TRBV11-3 and TRBJ2-5; no clear D gene. This CDR3 has 14 amino acids. The germline V and J ends were trimmed by 1 base and 3 bases, with 9 bases remaining between them. Per germline, CDR1 SGHNT and CDR2 YENEEA. The DNA for the CDR3 is TGTGCCAGCAGCTTAGGGGCAGGAAAAGAGACCCAGTACTTC. This sequence encodes CASSLGAGKETQYF. Complete variable domain (other parts from reference TRBV11-3 and TRBJ2-5): EAGVVQSPRYKIIEKKQPVAFWCNPISGHNTLYWYLQNLGQGPELLIRYENEEAVDDSQLPKDRFSAERLKGVDSTLKIQPAELGDSAVYLCASSLGAGKETQYFGPGTRLLVL.